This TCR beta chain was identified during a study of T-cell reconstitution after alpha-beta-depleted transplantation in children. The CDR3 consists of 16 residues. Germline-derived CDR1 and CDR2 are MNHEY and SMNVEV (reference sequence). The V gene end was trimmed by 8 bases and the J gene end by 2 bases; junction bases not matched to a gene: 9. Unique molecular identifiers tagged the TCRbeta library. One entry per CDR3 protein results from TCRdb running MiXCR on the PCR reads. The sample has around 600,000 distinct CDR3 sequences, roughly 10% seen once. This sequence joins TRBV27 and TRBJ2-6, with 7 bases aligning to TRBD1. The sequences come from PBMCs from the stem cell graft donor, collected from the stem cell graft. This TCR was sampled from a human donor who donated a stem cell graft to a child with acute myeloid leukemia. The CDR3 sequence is CASRDSSVTGANVLTF. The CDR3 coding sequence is TGTGCCAGCCGGGACAGTTCAGTTACTGGGGCCAACGTCCTGACTTTC. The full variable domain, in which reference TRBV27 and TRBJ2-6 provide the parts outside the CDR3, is EAQVTQNPRYLITVTGKKLTVTCSQNMNHEYMSWYRQDPGLGLRQIYYSMNVEVTDKGDVPEGYKVSRKEKRNFPLILESPSPNQTSLYFCASRDSSVTGANVLTFGAGSRLTVL.